What follows are 7 T cell receptor beta chains derived from one specimen sequenced in a study of cytomegalovirus exposure and HLA in healthy donors. Both 60 Vbeta primers and 13 Jbeta primers went into the PCR. Sequenced by immunoSEQ multiplex PCR; TCRdb stores in-frame clones only, minus some. The repertoire holds about 69,000 clones, with 74% as singletons. The specimen sequenced was PBMCs. These receptors originate from a woman aged 55-70 years in good health and CMV-seropositive.

V is TRBV30 and J is TRBJ1-5; D remains unclear. This CDR3 comprises 14 residues. V was shortened by 2 bases and J by 0 bases, with 8 bases between the two germline ends. CDR1 GTSNPN and CDR2 SVGIG come from the germline V gene (reference sequence). This CDR3 is CAWSQTYSNQPQHF. CDR3 coding DNA: TGTGCCTGGAGTCAGACTTATAGCAATCAGCCCCAGCATTTT.

The sample holds one count of this clone. This chain joins TRBV30 and TRBJ2-5; 7 bases are a match to TRBD2. The CDR3 covers 11 residues. V dropped 2 bases and J dropped 11; count of bases not matched to a gene: 5. Germline values: CDR1 GTSNPN, CDR2 SVGIG (reference sequence). The CDR3 bases are TGTGCCTGGAGTCCCGCGGGGGAGCAGTACTTC. As protein: CAWSPAGEQYF. The full variable domain, with the rest looked up from reference TRBV30 and TRBJ2-5, is SQTIHQWPATLVQPVGSPLSLECTVEGTSNPNLYWYRQAAGRGLQLLFYSVGIGQISSEVPQNLSASRPQDRQFILSSKKLLLSDSGFYLCAWSPAGEQYFGPGTRLLVL.

V and J are TRBV11-2 and TRBJ2-7; maybe TRBD1 (6 bases). V dropped 3 bases and J dropped 4 bases, with 13 bases sitting between them. The CDR3 has 14 residues. In germline, CDR1 is SGHAT, CDR2 FQNNGV. The CDR3 protein is CASSFLTQGYEQYF. DNA of the CDR3: TGTGCCAGCAGCTTTTTGACCCAGGGGTACGAGCAGTACTTC.

This chain connects TRBV5-1 to TRBJ1-5; the match to TRBD1 covers 7 bases. The CDR3 length is 15 residues. Unmatched junction bases numbered 3, after V lost 0 bases and J lost 3 bases. Germline assignment: CDR1 SGHRS and CDR2 YFSETQ. The CDR3 loop reads CASSLGGQDNQPQHF. In DNA form, the CDR3 reads TGCGCCAGCAGCTTGGGTGGACAGGACAATCAGCCCCAGCATTTT.

The chain links TRBV30 to TRBJ2-2; weak D call: TRBD2 (5 bases). This CDR3 has 12 residues. The V end lost 8 bases, the J end lost 6 bases, and 13 bases lay between the germline ends. Germline V gene lookup returns CDR1 GTSNPN and CDR2 SVGIG (reference sequence). The CDR3 DNA is TGTGCCAGCCTCGGGGTCCCCGGGGAGCTGTTTTTT. Amino acid sequence: CASLGVPGELFF.

This chain links TRBV19 with TRBJ2-1; 10 nucleotides align to TRBD1. CDR3 length equals 17 residues. Germline CDR1 is LNHDA and CDR2 is SQIVND (reference sequence). Germline trimming cut 2 bases from V and 8 bases from J; bases unmatched to any gene: 12. The CDR3 DNA reads TGTGCCAGTAGTATAAAGAATCAGGGACAGGGGATCGATGAGCAGTTCTTC. Its translation: CASSIKNQGQGIDEQFF.

The chain has TRBV19 and TRBJ1-5; D gene unclear. The CDR3 spans 16 residues. The germline V gene has CDR1 LNHDA and CDR2 SQIVND (reference sequence). V gave up 1 base and J gave up 4 bases, with 14 bases separating them. CDR3 residues: CASSIVGSRINQPQHF. The CDR3 DNA reads as TGTGCCAGTAGTATAGTTGGCTCGAGGATAAATCAGCCCCAGCATTTT.